These 18 T cell receptor beta chains share one sample of origin, sequenced in a study of blood T cell repertoires in COVID-19. The data were produced by immunoSEQ multiplex PCR, yet TCRdb's version contains in-frame clones alone and is incomplete. Of 150,000 to 200,000 clones in the sample, 65% to 90% are singletons; the top ten hold roughly 7.8%. The material sequenced was peripheral blood. The receptor set was obtained from a man aged 60 to 75 with acute or convalescent COVID-19.

The chain employs TRBV28 and TRBJ1-4, with 10 bases aligning to TRBD1. The CDR3 extends over 13 amino acids. With V trimmed by 3 bases and J by 17 bases, 9 bases remained unmatched. The germline gives CDR1 MDHEN, CDR2 SYDVKM. The CDR3 sequence is CASSLERGTGAFF. For the CDR3, the DNA is TGTGCCAGCAGTTTGGAGCGCGGGACAGGGGCTTTTTTT.

The chain carries TRBV3-1 (or the pseudogene TRBV3-2) and TRBJ1-3, with D tentatively TRBD1 (5 bases). Germline assignment: CDR1 LGHDT and CDR2 YNNKEL (reference sequence). The CDR3 covers 16 residues. V gave up 0 bases and J gave up 0 bases, with 9 bases separating them. This CDR3 is CASSQDRASSGNTIYF. The CDR3 DNA follows: TGTGCCAGCAGCCAAGACAGGGCTTCCTCTGGAAACACCATATATTTT.

The J gene is TRBJ2-3, the V gene TRBV28; TRBD1 aligns across 7 bases. Germline-derived CDR1 and CDR2 are MDHEN and SYDVKM. There are 16 residues in the CDR3. The V segment lost 5 bases and the J segment 2 bases; nucleotides outside the gene matches: 10. CDR3 coding DNA: TGTGCCAGCAGTCCCCAGGGGGTAACCTTCACAGATACGCAGTATTTT. It specifies CASSPQGVTFTDTQYF.

CDR3 region: CASSFSAGVDYGYTF. Here the CDR3 DNA reads TGCGCCAGCAGCTTCTCGGCAGGGGTGGACTATGGCTACACCTTC. The gene calls are TRBV5-1 and TRBJ1-2, with TRBD1 as a possible D gene (6 bases). Germline CDR1 reads SGHRS; CDR2 reads YFSETQ. V was trimmed by 2 bases and J by 3 bases, leaving 14 bases between them. The CDR3 has 15 amino acids.

The J gene is TRBJ1-1, the V gene TRBV19; 9 bases agree with TRBD1. The CDR3 spans 16 residues. Germline loops: CDR1 LNHDA, CDR2 SQIVND (reference sequence). Trimming took 4 bases from V and 1 from J; bases not matched to a gene: 7. The CDR3 region has the DNA TGTGCCAGTAGTAAAGGGACAGGGAGAGGGAACACTGAAGCTTTCTTT. Translation: CASSKGTGRGNTEAFF.

The V gene is TRBV15, the J gene TRBJ1-3; TRBD1 matches at 8 bases. Germline V lookup: CDR1 LNHNV, CDR2 YYDKDF (reference sequence). This CDR3 contains 15 residues. Unmatched junction bases numbered 8, after V lost 7 bases and J lost 3 bases. CDR3 residues: CATMKDRAYGNTIYF. CDR3 DNA sequence: TGTGCCACCATGAAGGACAGGGCGTATGGAAACACCATATATTTT.

V and J are TRBV28 and TRBJ2-3, with 12 positions matching TRBD2. This CDR3 contains 16 residues. Germline V gene lookup returns CDR1 MDHEN and CDR2 SYDVKM. V lost 4 bases to trimming and J lost 3 bases; unmatched junction nucleotides: 5. The CDR3 loop reads CASSSAGTSGTDTQYF. In DNA form, the CDR3 reads TGTGCCAGCAGTTCGGCAGGGACTAGCGGGACAGATACGCAGTATTTT. The full variable domain, rest sourced from reference TRBV28 and TRBJ2-3, is DVKVTQSSRYLVKRTGEKVFLECVQDMDHENMFWYRQDPGLGLRLIYFSYDVKMKEKGDIPEGYSVSREKKERFSLILESASTNQTSMYLCASSSAGTSGTDTQYFGPGTRLTVL.

This clone has only a few counts. This chain links TRBV10-3 with TRBJ2-1, with TRBD2 as a possible D gene (6 bases). V was shortened by 2 bases and J by 2 bases, with 13 bases between the two germline ends. Per germline, CDR1 ENHRY and CDR2 SYGVKD. This CDR3 spans 16 amino acids. CDR3: CAISESASVAYNEQFF. The CDR3 nucleotides are TGTGCCATCAGTGAGAGCGCTAGCGTGGCCTACAATGAGCAGTTCTTC.

The chain joins TRBV6-5 to TRBJ1-5, with D possibly being TRBD1 (5 bases). This CDR3 is built from 14 residues. Between the trimmed V and J ends, which lost 6 bases and 6 bases, there was a span of 15 bases. From germline, CDR1 is MNHEY and CDR2 SVGAGI. The CDR3 protein is CASRGSGPGQPQHF. Here the CDR3 DNA reads TGTGCCAGCAGGGGATCAGGGCCGGGTCAGCCCCAGCATTTT.

The V and J genes are TRBV10-1 and TRBJ1-5; D might be TRBD1 (5 bases). Germline CDR1 reads WNHNN; CDR2 reads SYGVQD (reference sequence). Between the trimmed V and J ends, which lost 4 bases and 2 bases, there was a span of 12 bases. The CDR3 loop spans 15 amino acids. The CDR3 DNA sequence: TGCGCCAGCAGTGGTCAGGGTCCGGGCAATCAGCCCCAGCATTTT. Protein product: CASSGQGPGNQPQHF.

This chain links TRBV4-1 with TRBJ2-4; 11 positions agree with TRBD1. V trimming: 2 bases; J trimming: 1 base; junction bases outside the gene matches: 10. The V gene's germline CDR1 is MGHRA and CDR2 YSYEKL. This CDR3 has 19 residues. In nucleotides, the CDR3 is TGCGCCAGCAGCCAACGAGGACAGGGGGCGATTGCGGCCAAAAACATTCAGTACTTC. It codes for CASSQRGQGAIAAKNIQYF.

This clone has only one observation. V usage is TRBV10-1 and J usage is TRBJ2-3; TRBD1 aligns across 9 bases. This CDR3 has 14 amino acids. Germline trimming cut 4 bases from V and 6 bases from J; bases unmatched to any gene: 5. The V gene's germline CDR1 is WNHNN and CDR2 SYGVQD (reference sequence). In nucleotides, the CDR3 is TGCGCCAGCAGTGGTACAGGGGGCGCGGATACGCAGTATTTT. This sequence encodes CASSGTGGADTQYF.

This clone was detected once. V usage is TRBV5-1 and J usage is TRBJ1-4; tentatively, D is TRBD1 (6 bases). The CDR3 extends over 16 amino acids. Germline loops: CDR1 SGHRS, CDR2 YFSETQ. The V gene lost 4 bases and the J gene lost 2 bases, with 15 bases spanning the gap. This chain's CDR3 is CASSLGQSGTNEKLFF. The CDR3 region has the DNA TGCGCCAGCAGCCTAGGACAGTCGGGGACTAATGAAAAACTGTTTTTT.

This chain joins TRBV19 and TRBJ2-1; TRBD2 aligns across 12 bases. This CDR3 contains 15 residues. V was pared by 1 base and J by 11 bases, with 6 bases of the junction left unmatched. Germline loops: CDR1 LNHDA, CDR2 SQIVND (reference sequence). The CDR3 sequence: CASSIGGRTSGKQFF. The CDR3 DNA is TGTGCCAGTAGTATAGGGGGGAGGACTAGCGGGAAGCAGTTCTTC.

As regards this clone: The sample carries other DNA sequences with the same CDR3. This rearrangement joins TRBV2 to TRBJ2-1; TRBD2 agrees at 10 bases. The trim removed 6 bases at V and 0 bases at J, leaving 2 bases unmatched. CDR1 SNHLY and CDR2 FYNNEI come from the germline V gene. The CDR3 has 15 residues. CDR3 protein: CASRRLAGSYNEQFF. In DNA, the CDR3 is TGTGCCAGCAGACGACTAGCGGGCTCCTACAATGAGCAGTTCTTC.

This chain joins TRBV10-1 and TRBJ2-5; 10 bases align to TRBD1. Per germline, CDR1 WNHNN and CDR2 SYGVQD (reference sequence). CDR3 length: 19 amino acids. V lost 2 bases and J lost 1; bases outside the gene matches: 13. Here the CDR3 reads CASSEPLDRGLNFQETQYF. CDR3 DNA: TGCGCCAGCAGTGAGCCCTTAGACAGGGGGCTAAATTTCCAAGAGACCCAGTACTTC.

Ten or more counts support this clone. The V gene is TRBV28, the J gene TRBJ2-1; 7 bases fit TRBD1. The CDR3 runs to 19 residues. Germline-derived CDR1 and CDR2 are MDHEN and SYDVKM. Unmatched junction bases numbered 15, after V lost 4 bases and J lost 0 bases. CDR3 bases: TGTGCCAGCAGTTCTCCCCCAGACAGGGCCCGACGCTCCTACAATGAGCAGTTCTTC. It is translated as CASSSPPDRARRSYNEQFF.

The gene calls are TRBV19 and TRBJ2-3, with D tentatively TRBD1 (5 bases). V gave up 4 bases and J gave up 0 bases, with 11 bases separating them. Germline CDR1 is LNHDA and CDR2 is SQIVND (reference sequence). This CDR3 is built from 15 residues. The CDR3 here is CASSTQGVSTDTQYF. CDR3 DNA: TGTGCCAGTAGTACCCAAGGGGTCAGCACAGATACGCAGTATTTT.